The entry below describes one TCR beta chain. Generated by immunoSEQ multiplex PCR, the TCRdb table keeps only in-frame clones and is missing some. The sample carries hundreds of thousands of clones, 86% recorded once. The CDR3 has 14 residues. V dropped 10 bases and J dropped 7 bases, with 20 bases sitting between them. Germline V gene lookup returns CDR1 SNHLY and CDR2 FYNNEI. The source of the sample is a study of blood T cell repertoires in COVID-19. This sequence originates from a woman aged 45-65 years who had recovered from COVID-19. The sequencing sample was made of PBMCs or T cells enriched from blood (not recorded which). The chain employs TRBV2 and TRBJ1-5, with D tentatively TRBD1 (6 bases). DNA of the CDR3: TGTGCCACCTCAAGGGGGGAGGGTTCACAGCCCCAGCATTTT. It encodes CATSRGEGSQPQHF.